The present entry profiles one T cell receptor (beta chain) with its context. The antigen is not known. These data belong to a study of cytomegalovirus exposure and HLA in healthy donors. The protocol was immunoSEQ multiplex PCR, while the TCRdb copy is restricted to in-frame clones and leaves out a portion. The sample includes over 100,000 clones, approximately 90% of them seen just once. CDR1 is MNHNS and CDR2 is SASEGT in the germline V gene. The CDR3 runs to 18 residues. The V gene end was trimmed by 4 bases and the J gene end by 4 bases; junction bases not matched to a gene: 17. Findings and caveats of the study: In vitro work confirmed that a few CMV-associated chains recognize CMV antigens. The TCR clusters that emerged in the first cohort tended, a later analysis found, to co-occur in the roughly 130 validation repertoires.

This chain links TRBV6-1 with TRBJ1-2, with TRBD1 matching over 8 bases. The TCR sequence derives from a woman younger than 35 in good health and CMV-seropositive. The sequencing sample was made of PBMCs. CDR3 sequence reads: CASSGGSGQGASGYGYTF. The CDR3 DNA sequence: TGTGCCAGCAGTGGGGGTAGCGGACAGGGAGCCTCGGGCTATGGCTACACCTTC.